The sequence of this TCR beta chain was determined in a study of T cell repertoires in cytomegalovirus infection. This CDR3 is built from 15 residues. Unmatched junction bases numbered 14, after V lost 6 bases and J lost 9 bases. CDR1 and CDR2 from the germline V gene are SNHLY and FYNNEI. TCRdb independently ran MiXCR on the reads; one entry per CDR3 protein. Among hundreds of thousands of distinct CDR3 sequences listed, around 30% were seen once. This clonotype has only a few counts. What it binds is unknown. The source is a human donor in good health (CMV status not recorded). Some clones in this sample may be carry-over from other donors' samples. The chain couples TRBV2 to TRBJ2-4; the match to TRBD1 covers 7 bases. The specimen comprised cultured PBMCs, sampled from culture after CMV antigen stimulation. The CDR3 coding sequence is TGTGCCAGCAGCCGAGAGGACAGGCCCCTCGGCATTCAGTACTTC. Translation: CASSREDRPLGIQYF.